This TCR beta chain was captured by sequencing in a study of blood T cell repertoires in COVID-19. Study background: PBMCs, B-cell-depleted T cells, or T cells were the source of the cDNA or gDNA that made up the material.

The CDR3 is 16 amino acids. CDR1 and CDR2 from the germline V gene are SGHRS and YFSETQ. The J segment lost 1 base and the V segment lost 4 bases, leaving 6 bases of the junction unmatched. The assay was immunoSEQ multiplex PCR, and TCRdb's table has in-frame clones only and misses some. Found here are about 480,000 clones, approximately 89% of them singletons; the top ten hold approximately 0.9%. The specimen was peripheral blood. This receptor was obtained from a man between 18 and 35 years old with COVID-19, enrolled during active disease. The chain links TRBV5-1 to TRBJ1-3, with 9 nucleotides matching TRBD1. The CDR3 DNA follows: TGCGCCAGCAGCCCTGGGACAGGGAGGTCTGGAAACACCATATATTTT. Translation gives CASSPGTGRSGNTIYF.